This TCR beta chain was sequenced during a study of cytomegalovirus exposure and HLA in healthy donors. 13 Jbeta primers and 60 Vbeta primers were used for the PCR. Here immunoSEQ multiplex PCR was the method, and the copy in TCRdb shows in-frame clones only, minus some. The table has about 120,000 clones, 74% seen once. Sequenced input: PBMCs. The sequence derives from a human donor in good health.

The CDR3 sequence is CRGGDGGQETQYF. For the CDR3, the DNA is TGCAGGGGGGGGGACGGTGGCCAAGAGACCCAGTACTTC. The rearrangement uses TRBV29-1 and TRBJ2-5, with 7 bases aligning to TRBD2. Germline V gives CDR1 SQVTM, CDR2 ANQGSEA. The CDR3 is 13 amino acids.